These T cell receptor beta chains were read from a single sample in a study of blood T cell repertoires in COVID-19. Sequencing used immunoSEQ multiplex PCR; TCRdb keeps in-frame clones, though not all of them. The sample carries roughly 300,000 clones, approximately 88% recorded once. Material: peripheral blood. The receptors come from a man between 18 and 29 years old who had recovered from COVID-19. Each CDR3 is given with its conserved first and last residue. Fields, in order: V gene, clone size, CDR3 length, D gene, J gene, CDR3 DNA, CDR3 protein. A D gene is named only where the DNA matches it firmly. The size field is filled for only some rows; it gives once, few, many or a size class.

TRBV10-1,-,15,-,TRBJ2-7,TGCGCCAGCAGTGAGTACAGAGGACAGCACTACGAGCAGTACTTC,CASSEYRGQHYEQYF
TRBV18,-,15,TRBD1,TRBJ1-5,TGTGCCAGCTCACCGGGACAGGAGGGAATCCAGCCCCAGCATTTT,CASSPGQEGIQPQHF
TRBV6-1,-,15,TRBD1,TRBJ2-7,TGTGCCAGCAGTGACCGGGGACAGGGCCCTTACGAGCAGTACTTC,CASSDRGQGPYEQYF
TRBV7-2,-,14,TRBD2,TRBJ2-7,TGTGCCAGCAGCTTCGGGGGGGCCTGGGGCGAGCAGTACTTC,CASSFGGAWGEQYF
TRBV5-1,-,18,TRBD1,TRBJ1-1,TGCGCCAGCAGCTTGACTGGGGTTACAGGGGACAGGATGTCTGAAGCTTTCTTT,CASSLTGVTGDRMSEAFF
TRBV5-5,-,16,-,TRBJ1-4,TGTGCCAGCAGCTTAGGATCATGGGGGGGAGGTGAAAAACTGTTTTTT,CASSLGSWGGGEKLFF
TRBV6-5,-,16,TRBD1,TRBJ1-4,TGTGCCAGCAGTTACTCAAGACAGGGGGGGAATGAAAAACTGTTTTTT,CASSYSRQGGNEKLFF
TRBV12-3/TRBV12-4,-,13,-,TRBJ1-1,TGTGCCAGCCGGACAGCCTTGAACACTGAAGCTTTCTTT,CASRTALNTEAFF
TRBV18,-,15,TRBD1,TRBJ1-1,TGTGCCAGCTCACCTGGACAGGGGGGAGCCACTGAAGCTTTCTTT,CASSPGQGGATEAFF
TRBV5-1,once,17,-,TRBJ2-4,TGCGCCAGCAGCTTTGGCGATCTCGGCGGCAGGGGAAACATTCAGTACTTC,CASSFGDLGGRGNIQYF
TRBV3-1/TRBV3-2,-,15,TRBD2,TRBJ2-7,TGTGCCAGCAGCTCCGGGACTAGCGGCCTCTACGAGCAGTACTTC,CASSSGTSGLYEQYF